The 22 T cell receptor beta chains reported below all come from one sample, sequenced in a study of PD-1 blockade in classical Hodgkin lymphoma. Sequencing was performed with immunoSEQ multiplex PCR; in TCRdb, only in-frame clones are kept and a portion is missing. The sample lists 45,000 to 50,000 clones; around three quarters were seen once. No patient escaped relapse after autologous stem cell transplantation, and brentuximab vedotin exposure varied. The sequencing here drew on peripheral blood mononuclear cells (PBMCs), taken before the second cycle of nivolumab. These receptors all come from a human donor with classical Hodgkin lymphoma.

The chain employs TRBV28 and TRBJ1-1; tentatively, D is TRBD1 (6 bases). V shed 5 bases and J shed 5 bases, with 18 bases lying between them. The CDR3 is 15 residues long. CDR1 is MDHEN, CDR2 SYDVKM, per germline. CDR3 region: CASSAPTGVGTEAFF. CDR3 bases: TGTGCCAGCAGTGCGCCGACAGGAGTTGGGACTGAAGCTTTCTTT.

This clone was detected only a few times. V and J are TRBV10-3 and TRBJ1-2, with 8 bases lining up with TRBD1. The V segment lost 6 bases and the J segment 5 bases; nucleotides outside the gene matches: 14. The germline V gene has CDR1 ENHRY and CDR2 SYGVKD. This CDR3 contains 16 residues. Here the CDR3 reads CAISDTGTGILYGYTF. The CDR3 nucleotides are TGTGCCATCAGCGACACCGGGACAGGCATCCTTTATGGCTACACCTTC.

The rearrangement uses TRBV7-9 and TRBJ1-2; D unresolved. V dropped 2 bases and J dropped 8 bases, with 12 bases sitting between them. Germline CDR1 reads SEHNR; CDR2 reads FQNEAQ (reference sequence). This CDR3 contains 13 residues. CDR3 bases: TGTGCCAGCAGCTTACAAACTGACTTCGGCTACACCTTC. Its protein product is CASSLQTDFGYTF. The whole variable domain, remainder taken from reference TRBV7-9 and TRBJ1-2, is DTGVSQNPRHKITKRGQNVTFRCDPISEHNRLYWYRQTLGQGPEFLTYFQNEAQLEKSRLLSDRFSAERPKGSFSTLEIQRTEQGDSAMYLCASSLQTDFGYTFGSGTRLTVV.

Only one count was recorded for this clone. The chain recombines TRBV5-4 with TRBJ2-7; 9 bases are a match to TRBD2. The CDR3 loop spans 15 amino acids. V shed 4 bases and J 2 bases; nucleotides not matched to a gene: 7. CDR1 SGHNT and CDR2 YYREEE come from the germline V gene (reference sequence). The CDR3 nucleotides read TGTGCCAGCAGCGCGGGTTCTAGCGGGACCTACGAGCAGTACTTC. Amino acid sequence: CASSAGSSGTYEQYF.

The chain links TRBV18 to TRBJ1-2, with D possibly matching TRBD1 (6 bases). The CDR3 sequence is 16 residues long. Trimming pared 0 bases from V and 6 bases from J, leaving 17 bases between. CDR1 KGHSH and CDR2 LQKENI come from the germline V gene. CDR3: CASSPPSLGGGDGYTF. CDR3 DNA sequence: TGTGCCAGCTCACCACCGAGTTTAGGAGGGGGTGATGGCTACACCTTC.

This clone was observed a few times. CDR3 in amino acids: CASSHQGEAMNQPQHF. The CDR3 DNA follows: TGTGCCAGCAGTCATCAGGGGGAGGCGATGAATCAGCCCCAGCATTTT. V usage is TRBV6-6 and J usage is TRBJ1-5, with 7 bases that match TRBD1. The CDR3 is 16 residues long. Germline V gives CDR1 MNHNY, CDR2 SVGAGI (reference sequence). After removal of 5 bases from V and 4 bases from J, the junction contained 11 bases not matched to a gene.

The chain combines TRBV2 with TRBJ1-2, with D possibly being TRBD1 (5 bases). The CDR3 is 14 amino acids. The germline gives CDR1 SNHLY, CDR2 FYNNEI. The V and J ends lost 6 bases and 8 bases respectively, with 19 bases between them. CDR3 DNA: TGTGCCAGCAGCGAGCAGGACATTGTGAGAGGCTACACCTTC. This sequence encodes CASSEQDIVRGYTF.

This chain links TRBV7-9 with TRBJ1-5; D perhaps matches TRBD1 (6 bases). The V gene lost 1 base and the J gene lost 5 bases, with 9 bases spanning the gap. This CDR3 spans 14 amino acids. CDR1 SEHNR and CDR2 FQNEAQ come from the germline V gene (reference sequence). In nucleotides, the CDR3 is TGTGCCAGCAGCTTAGAGGGGGGGCATCAGCCCCAGCATTTT. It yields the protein CASSLEGGHQPQHF.

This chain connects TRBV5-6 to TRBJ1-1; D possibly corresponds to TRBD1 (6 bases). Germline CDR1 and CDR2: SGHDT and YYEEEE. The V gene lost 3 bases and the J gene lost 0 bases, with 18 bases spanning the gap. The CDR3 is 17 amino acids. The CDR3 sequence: CASSWKGDISVNTEAFF. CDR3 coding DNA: TGTGCCAGCAGCTGGAAGGGGGACATATCAGTGAACACTGAAGCTTTCTTT.

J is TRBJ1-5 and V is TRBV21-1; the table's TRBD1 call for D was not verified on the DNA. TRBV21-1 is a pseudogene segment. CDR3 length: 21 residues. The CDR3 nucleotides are TGTGCCAGCAGCAAAGAGCATTGCTACCACAGGGGGTACTATAGCAATCAGCCCCAGCATTTT. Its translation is CASSKEHCYHRGYYSNQPQHF.

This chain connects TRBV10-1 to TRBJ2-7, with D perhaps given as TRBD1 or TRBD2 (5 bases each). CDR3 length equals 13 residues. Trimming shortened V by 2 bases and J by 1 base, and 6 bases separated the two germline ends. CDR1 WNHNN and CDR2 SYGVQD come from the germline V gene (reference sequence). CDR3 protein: CASSEGGSYEQYF. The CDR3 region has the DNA TGCGCCAGCAGTGAGGGGGGTTCCTACGAGCAGTACTTC.

The CDR3 sequence: CASSVVGARGEKLFF. CDR3 bases: TGTGCCAGCAGCGTAGTTGGGGCAAGGGGTGAAAAACTGTTTTTT. The V and J genes are TRBV9 and TRBJ1-4; weak D call: TRBD1 (5 bases). Germline V gene data show CDR1 as SGDLS and CDR2 as YYNGEE. The CDR3 runs to 15 residues. Trimming stripped 0 bases from V and 7 bases from J, with 13 bases between.

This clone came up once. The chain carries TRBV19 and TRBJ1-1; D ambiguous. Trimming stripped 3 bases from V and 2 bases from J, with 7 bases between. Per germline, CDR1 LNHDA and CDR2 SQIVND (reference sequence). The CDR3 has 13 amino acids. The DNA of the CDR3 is TGTGCCAGTAGTATTAAGGGCAACACTGAAGCTTTCTTT. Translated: CASSIKGNTEAFF.

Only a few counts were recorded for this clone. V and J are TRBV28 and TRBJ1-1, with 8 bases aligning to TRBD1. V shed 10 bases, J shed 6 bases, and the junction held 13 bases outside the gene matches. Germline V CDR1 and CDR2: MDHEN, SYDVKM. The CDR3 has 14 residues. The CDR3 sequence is CATHYSTGAAEAFF. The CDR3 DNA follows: TGTGCCACCCACTACTCGACAGGGGCGGCTGAAGCTTTCTTT.

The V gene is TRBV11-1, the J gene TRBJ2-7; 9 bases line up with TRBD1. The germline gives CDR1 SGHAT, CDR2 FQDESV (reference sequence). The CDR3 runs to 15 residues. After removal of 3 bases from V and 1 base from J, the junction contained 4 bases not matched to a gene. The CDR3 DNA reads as TGTGCCAGCAGCTTCATAGACAGGGGGTCCTACGAGCAGTACTTC. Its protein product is CASSFIDRGSYEQYF.

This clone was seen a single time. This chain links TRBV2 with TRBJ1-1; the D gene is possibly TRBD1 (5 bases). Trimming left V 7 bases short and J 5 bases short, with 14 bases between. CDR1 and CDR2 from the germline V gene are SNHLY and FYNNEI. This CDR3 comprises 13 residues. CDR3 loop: CASIRGRVTEAFF. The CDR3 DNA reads TGTGCCAGCATTCGGGGGAGGGTAACTGAAGCTTTCTTT.

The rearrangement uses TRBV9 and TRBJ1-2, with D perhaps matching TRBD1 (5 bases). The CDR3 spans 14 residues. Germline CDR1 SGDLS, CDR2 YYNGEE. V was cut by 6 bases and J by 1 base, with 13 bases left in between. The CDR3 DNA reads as TGTGCCAGCAACGGGGGTGGGGTTAACTATGGCTACACCTTC. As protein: CASNGGGVNYGYTF.

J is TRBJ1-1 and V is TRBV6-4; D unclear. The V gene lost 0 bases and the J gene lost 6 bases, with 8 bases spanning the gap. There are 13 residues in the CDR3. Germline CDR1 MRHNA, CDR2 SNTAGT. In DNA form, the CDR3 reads TGTGCCAGCAGTGACTCGAAGGGCTCTGAAGCTTTCTTT. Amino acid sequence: CASSDSKGSEAFF.

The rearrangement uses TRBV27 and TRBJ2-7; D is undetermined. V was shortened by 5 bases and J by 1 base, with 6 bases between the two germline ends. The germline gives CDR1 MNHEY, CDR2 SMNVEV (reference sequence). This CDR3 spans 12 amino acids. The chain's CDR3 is CASSQSSYEQYF. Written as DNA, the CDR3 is TGTGCCAGCAGTCAATCATCCTACGAGCAGTACTTC.

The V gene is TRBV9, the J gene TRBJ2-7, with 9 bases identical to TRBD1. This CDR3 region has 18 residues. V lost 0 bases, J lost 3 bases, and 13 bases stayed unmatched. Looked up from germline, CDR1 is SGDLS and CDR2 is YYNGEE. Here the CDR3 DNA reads TGTGCCAGCAGCGTAGCTACAGGGGGGACAGGGTTTGTCTACGAGCAGTACTTC. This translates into CASSVATGGTGFVYEQYF.

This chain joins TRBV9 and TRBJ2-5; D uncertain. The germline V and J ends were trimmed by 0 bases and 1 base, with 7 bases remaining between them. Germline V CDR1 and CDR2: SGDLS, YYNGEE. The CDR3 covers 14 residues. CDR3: CASSVASAQETQYF. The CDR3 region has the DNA TGTGCCAGCAGCGTAGCGTCAGCCCAAGAGACCCAGTACTTC.

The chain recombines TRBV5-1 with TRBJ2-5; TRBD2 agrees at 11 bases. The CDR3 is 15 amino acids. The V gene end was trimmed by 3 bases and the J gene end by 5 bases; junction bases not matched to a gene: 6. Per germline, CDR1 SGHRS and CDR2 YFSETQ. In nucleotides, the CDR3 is TGCGCCAGCAGCTATAGCGGGGGGGCCGGGGAGACCCAGTACTTC. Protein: CASSYSGGAGETQYF.